The sequence of this T cell receptor (beta chain) was determined in a study of blood T cell repertoires in COVID-19. V lost 5 bases, J lost 7 bases, and 5 bases stayed unmatched. Germline CDR1 SGHVS, CDR2 FQNEAQ. This CDR3 has 13 residues. Libraries were prepared by immunoSEQ multiplex PCR; TCRdb keeps only in-frame clonotypes and omits some of them. The sample has about 200,000 clones; more than 70% are singletons. The receptor was isolated from a human donor in a cohort sampled during active COVID-19. Specimen: peripheral blood. The chain joins TRBV7-8 to TRBJ1-1; TRBD1 aligns across 9 bases. The CDR3 sequence: CASSRDRGNEAFF. In nucleotides, the CDR3 is TGTGCCAGCAGCCGCGACAGGGGGAATGAAGCTTTCTTT.